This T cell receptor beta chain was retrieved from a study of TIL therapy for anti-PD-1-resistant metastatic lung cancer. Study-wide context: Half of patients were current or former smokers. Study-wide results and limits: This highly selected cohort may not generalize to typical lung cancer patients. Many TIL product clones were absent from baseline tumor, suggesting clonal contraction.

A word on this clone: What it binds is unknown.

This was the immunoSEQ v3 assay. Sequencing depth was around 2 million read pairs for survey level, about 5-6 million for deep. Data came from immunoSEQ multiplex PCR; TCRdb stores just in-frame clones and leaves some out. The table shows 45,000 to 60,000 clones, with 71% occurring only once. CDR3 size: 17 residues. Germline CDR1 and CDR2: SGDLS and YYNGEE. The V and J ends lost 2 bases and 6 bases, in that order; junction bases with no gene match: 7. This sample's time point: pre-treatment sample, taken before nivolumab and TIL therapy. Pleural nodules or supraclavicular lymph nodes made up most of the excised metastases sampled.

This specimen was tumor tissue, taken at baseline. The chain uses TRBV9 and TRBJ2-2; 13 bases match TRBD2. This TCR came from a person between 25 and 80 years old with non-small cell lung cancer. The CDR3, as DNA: TGTGCCAGCAGCGTGGGGACTAGCGGGACTAGGGCCGGGGAGCTGTTTTTT. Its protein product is CASSVGTSGTRAGELFF. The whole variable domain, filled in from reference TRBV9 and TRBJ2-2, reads DSGVTQTPKHLITATGQRVTLRCSPRSGDLSVYWYQQSLDQGLQFLIQYYNGEERAKGNILERFSAQQFPDLHSELNLSSLELGDSALYFCASSVGTSGTRAGELFFGEGSRLTVL.